This T cell receptor beta chain is from a study of control samples from healthy donors and cancer patients. Method: immunoSEQ multiplex PCR; TCRdb's copy keeps in-frame clones and lacks some. The sample shows 150,000 to 200,000 clones, around 94% of them seen only once. This receptor was taken from a man aged 30 to 45 in good health. The sequenced sample consisted of blood.

CDR3 protein: CASSPPATGFYEQYF. The CDR3 DNA is TGTGCCAGCTCACCACCGGCGACGGGATTTTACGAGCAGTACTTC. The chain carries TRBV18 and TRBJ2-7, with D tentatively TRBD2 (5 bases). V dropped 0 bases and J dropped 4 bases, with 13 bases sitting between them. CDR1 KGHSH and CDR2 LQKENI come from the germline V gene. The CDR3 totals 15 residues.